This record concerns one T cell receptor beta chain sequence. Its antigen is unknown. This entry belongs to a study of PD-L1 blockade in urothelial cancer. Study details: Patients had received 0 to 3 prior chemotherapy regimens. Notes on the study in general: Blood clones associated with the tumor expanded more at 3 weeks in durable-benefit patients.

Profiled with immunoSEQ multiplex PCR; TCRdb holds only in-frame clones, not every one. Of around 86,000 clones detected, 85% appear once; the ten largest clones hold about 6.2%. Indicated time point: pretreatment peripheral blood. The clonotype comes from a man aged 40-49 years with urothelial cancer. The sample here was PBMCs, taken around atezolizumab (anti-PD-L1) treatment.

CDR3: CASRPLATQKNIQYF. CDR3 sequence (DNA): TGTGCCAGCAGGCCTCTAGCGACCCAAAAAAACATTCAGTACTTC. The V call is TRBV2, the J call TRBJ2-4; weak D call: TRBD2 (6 bases). The germline gives CDR1 SNHLY, CDR2 FYNNEI. Deletions cut 6 bases from V and 4 bases from J, with 16 bases between. The CDR3 totals 15 residues. The full variable domain, with the rest looked up from reference TRBV2 and TRBJ2-4, is EPEVTQTPSHQVTQMGQEVILRCVPISNHLYFYWYRQILGQKVEFLVSFYNNEISEKSEIFDDQFSVERPDGSNFTLKIRSTKLEDSAMYFCASRPLATQKNIQYFGAGTRLSVL.